Below are 32 T cell receptor beta chains sequenced from a single sample in a study of blood T cell repertoires in COVID-19. Clones were read by immunoSEQ multiplex PCR, and TCRdb kept only the in-frame ones, dropping some. Altogether 200,000 to 250,000 clones are present, roughly 90% being singletons, with the ten largest covering roughly 2.6%. The sequenced sample consisted of PBMCs or T cells enriched from blood (not recorded which). The receptors were gathered from a woman aged 30 to 39 who had recovered from COVID-19.

The chain is built from TRBV4-2 and TRBJ2-1; 12 bases agree with TRBD2. The CDR3 has 16 residues. Germline loops: CDR1 LGHNA, CDR2 YNFKEQ. After removal of 1 base from V and 4 bases from J, the junction contained 2 bases not matched to a gene. CDR3 in DNA: TGTGCCAGCAGCCAAGCTAGCGGGGGGGAGTACAATGAGCAGTTCTTC. Its protein is CASSQASGGEYNEQFF.

The chain carries TRBV7-8 and TRBJ2-2, with 10 bases aligning to TRBD1. The trim removed 5 bases at V and 5 bases at J, leaving 8 bases unmatched. The CDR3 loop spans 16 amino acids. Germline V CDR1 and CDR2: SGHVS, FQNEAQ. CDR3 DNA sequence: TGTGCCAGCAGCCCCCGGACAGGGGGAAGTACCGGGGAGCTGTTTTTT. It encodes CASSPRTGGSTGELFF.

The V call is TRBV5-1, the J call TRBJ2-1, with D perhaps TRBD1 (5 bases). Trimming took 2 bases from V and 3 from J, leaving 9 bases between them. Germline lookup yields CDR1 SGHRS and CDR2 YFSETQ. This CDR3 is 14 amino acids long. The CDR3 DNA reads TGCGCCAGCAGCTTCGACAGATACTACAATGAGCAGTTCTTC. It encodes CASSFDRYYNEQFF.

V gene TRBV7-2 combines with J gene TRBJ2-3, with 7 nucleotides matching TRBD1. CDR3 length: 14 amino acids. CDR1 SGHTA and CDR2 FQGNSA come from the germline V gene. V lost 4 bases and J lost 2; bases outside the gene matches: 3. The CDR3 loop is CASSSGTDTDTQYF. The CDR3 DNA reads TGTGCCAGCAGCTCCGGGACAGACACAGATACGCAGTATTTT. Full variable domain (rest looked up from reference TRBV7-2 and TRBJ2-3): GAGVSQSPSNKVTEKGKDVELRCDPISGHTALYWYRQSLGQGLEFLIYFQGNSAPDKSGLPSDRFSAERTGGSVSTLTIQRTQQEDSAVYLCASSSGTDTDTQYFGPGTRLTVL.

This chain connects TRBV9 to TRBJ2-5, with D possibly TRBD1 on 6 matching bases. This CDR3 is 13 amino acids long. The V end was cut by 0 bases, the J end by 3 bases, with 6 bases between. Germline CDR1 and CDR2: SGDLS and YYNGEE. This chain's CDR3 is CASSVDREETQYF. As DNA, the CDR3 is TGTGCCAGCAGCGTAGACAGGGAAGAGACCCAGTACTTC.

The chain uses TRBV3-1 (or the pseudogene TRBV3-2) and TRBJ1-1; D is unresolved. The V end was cut by 0 bases, the J end by 10 bases, with 18 bases between. Germline V CDR1 and CDR2: LGHDT, YNNKEL (reference sequence). The CDR3 is 15 residues long. This CDR3 reads CASSQDRARGLGAFF. CDR3 DNA: TGTGCCAGCAGCCAAGATCGTGCTCGGGGTCTTGGAGCTTTCTTT.

V gene TRBV4-3 combines with J gene TRBJ2-3; weak D call: TRBD2 (6 bases). The CDR3 runs to 18 residues. V lost 1 base and J 2 bases, leaving 19 bases between the germline ends. CDR1 is LGHNA and CDR2 is YSLEER in the germline V gene. In nucleotides, the CDR3 is TGCGCCAGCAGCCAAGGGCAGGGACTTTCGATGAACACAGATACGCAGTATTTT. Protein product: CASSQGQGLSMNTDTQYF.

The table lists this clone with a few counts. V usage is TRBV3-1 (or the pseudogene TRBV3-2) and J usage is TRBJ2-1; D perhaps matches TRBD1 (6 bases). This CDR3 has 15 amino acids. Germline V gene lookup returns CDR1 LGHDT and CDR2 YNNKEL (reference sequence). V dropped 3 bases and J dropped 2 bases, with 11 bases sitting between them. The CDR3 coding sequence is TGTGCCAGCAGCCAGGACAGTTCGGCCTACAATGAGCAGTTCTTC. It specifies CASSQDSSAYNEQFF.

The chain uses TRBV10-3 and TRBJ2-1; 10 bases match TRBD2. CDR1 ENHRY and CDR2 SYGVKD come from the germline V gene. This CDR3 is 20 amino acids long. Trimming removed 0 bases from V and 0 bases from J; junction bases left unmatched: 11. CDR3 sequence (DNA): TGTGCCATCAGTGAGTCGGGGGGTAGCGGGGGGCGCAGCTCCTACAATGAGCAGTTCTTC. Amino acid sequence: CAISESGGSGGRSSYNEQFF.

The chain is built from TRBV2 and TRBJ1-1; no reliable D call. With 7 bases removed from V and 3 bases from J, the gap between germline ends came to 12 bases. The germline V gene encodes CDR1 SNHLY and CDR2 FYNNEI. The CDR3 spans 13 residues. The CDR3 loop is CASKKLLDTEAFF. The CDR3 coding sequence is TGTGCCAGCAAGAAGTTGTTAGACACTGAAGCTTTCTTT.

The genes are TRBV18 and TRBJ2-5; D gene unclear. The CDR3 extends over 13 amino acids. V dropped 2 bases and J dropped 0 bases, with 4 bases sitting between them. Germline values: CDR1 KGHSH, CDR2 LQKENI. The CDR3 coding sequence is TGTGCCAGCTCACCAGCGTACCAAGAGACCCAGTACTTC. The encoded protein is CASSPAYQETQYF.

This chain uses TRBV19 with TRBJ1-5; 11 nucleotides align to TRBD1. V gave up 4 bases and J gave up 5 bases; unmatched junction bases: 13. CDR3 size: 18 residues. CDR1 is LNHDA, CDR2 SQIVND, per germline (reference sequence). As DNA, the CDR3 is TGTGCCAGTAGTAGAGGACAGGGGGCCAAAACCTCATATCAGCCCCAGCATTTT. Amino acid sequence: CASSRGQGAKTSYQPQHF.

The rearrangement joins TRBV4-2 to TRBJ1-6; 8 bases match TRBD1. After removal of 1 base from V and 5 bases from J, the junction contained 1 base not matched to a gene. The CDR3 sequence is 15 residues long. Germline V gene data show CDR1 as LGHNA and CDR2 as YNFKEQ. CDR3 in amino acids: CASSQGGQDNSPLHF. CDR3 bases: TGTGCCAGCAGCCAAGGGGGACAGGATAATTCACCCCTCCACTTT.

The CDR3 DNA is TGTGCCAGCAGCCAAGATAGTCTCCCCATGTCGGAAGCTTTCTTT. It translates to CASSQDSLPMSEAFF. The V gene is TRBV3-1 (or the pseudogene TRBV3-2), the J gene TRBJ1-1; the D is unclear. CDR1 is LGHDT, CDR2 YNNKEL, per germline (reference sequence). This CDR3 contains 15 residues. Trimming removed 0 bases from V and 8 bases from J, with 16 bases in between.

J is TRBJ1-1 and V is TRBV27, with D possibly being TRBD1 (6 bases). This CDR3 contains 12 residues. CDR1 is MNHEY, CDR2 SMNVEV, per germline (reference sequence). The V gene lost 6 bases and the J gene lost 11 bases, with 16 bases spanning the gap. CDR3 coding DNA: TGTGCCAGCAGATCACAGGGCTCTGCTGCTTTCTTT. Amino acids: CASRSQGSAAFF.

J is TRBJ1-1 and V is TRBV3-1 (or the pseudogene TRBV3-2); D is undetermined. Germline CDR1 LGHDT, CDR2 YNNKEL (reference sequence). This CDR3 region has 13 residues. V lost 2 bases and J 7 bases, leaving 11 bases between the germline ends. As DNA, the CDR3 is TGTGCCAGCAGCCAATATGGGCGAAATGAAGCTTTCTTT. Translation gives CASSQYGRNEAFF.

Of note for this clone: Other DNA sequences in this specimen translate into the identical CDR3. The V gene is TRBV7-2, the J gene TRBJ1-2; tentative D call: TRBD1 (6 bases). The CDR3 covers 12 residues. Germline V gene lookup returns CDR1 SGHTA and CDR2 FQGNSA. Trimming left V 2 bases short and J 5 bases short, with 6 bases between. This chain's CDR3 is CASSLQGYGYTF. CDR3 bases: TGTGCCAGCAGCTTACAGGGGTATGGCTACACCTTC.

This chain links TRBV12-3 or TRBV12-4 with TRBJ1-2; tentatively, D is TRBD1 (6 bases). V shed 7 bases and J shed 6 bases, with 15 bases lying between them. CDR3 length: 13 amino acids. CDR3 amino acids: CASTIGGGHGYTF. DNA for the CDR3: TGTGCCAGCACCATAGGCGGGGGGCATGGCTACACCTTC.

The CDR3 DNA sequence: TGTGCCAGCATTACGGGACTAGCTGGCGAGCAGTACTTC. It translates to CASITGLAGEQYF. The J gene is TRBJ2-7, the V gene TRBV2; 9 positions match TRBD2. J was trimmed by 6 bases and V by 7 bases; bases with no gene match: 7. The CDR3 loop spans 13 amino acids. The germline V gene encodes CDR1 SNHLY and CDR2 FYNNEI.

The sample holds one count of this clone. The V call is TRBV4-1, the J call TRBJ1-2; 11 bases fit TRBD1. CDR1 is MGHRA and CDR2 is YSYEKL in the germline V gene. J lost 3 bases, V lost 4 bases, and 4 bases had no gene match. The CDR3 is 15 amino acids. The CDR3 sequence: CASSPGTGGYYGYTF. The CDR3 DNA reads as TGCGCCAGCAGCCCCGGGACAGGGGGTTACTATGGCTACACCTTC.

This sequence joins TRBV4-3 and TRBJ1-2; TRBD1 might be the D (6 bases). The CDR3 has 15 amino acids. V lost 0 bases to trimming and J lost 5 bases, with 13 bases between them. The V gene's germline CDR1 is LGHNA and CDR2 YSLEER. CDR3 sequence: CASSQDSSRGYGYTF. CDR3 nucleotide sequence: TGCGCCAGCAGCCAAGATTCTTCCAGGGGTTATGGCTACACCTTC.

The chain carries TRBV15 and TRBJ1-1, with a weak D call TRBD1 (6 bases). V lost 1 base, J lost 0 bases, and 15 bases lay in between. Germline V gives CDR1 LNHNV, CDR2 YYDKDF (reference sequence). This CDR3 contains 17 residues. The CDR3 protein is CATSRVQGFGMNTEAFF. CDR3 nucleotides: TGTGCCACCAGCAGAGTTCAGGGGTTCGGCATGAACACTGAAGCTTTCTTT.

The genes are TRBV4-1 and TRBJ1-2, with 11 positions matching TRBD1. The germline gives CDR1 MGHRA, CDR2 YSYEKL. V shed 1 base, J shed 4 bases, and the junction held 5 bases outside the gene matches. The CDR3 is made up of 16 amino acids. CDR3: CASSQVSGTGGYGYTF. As DNA, the CDR3 is TGCGCCAGCAGCCAAGTGTCCGGGACAGGGGGCTATGGCTACACCTTC.

This clone was counted once. This chain uses TRBV21-1 with TRBJ1-5; the table names TRBD1, a call not compared with the DNA. TRBV21-1 is an annotated pseudogene. The CDR3 extends over 18 amino acids. CDR3 in amino acids: CASSKEQGAQRGNQPQHF. As DNA, the CDR3 is TGTGCCAGCAGCAAAGAACAGGGGGCGCAAAGGGGAAATCAGCCCCAGCATTTT.

The chain employs TRBV19 and TRBJ1-5; 8 bases line up with TRBD1. This CDR3 is built from 14 residues. The V gene's germline CDR1 is LNHDA and CDR2 SQIVND (reference sequence). The V and J ends lost 4 bases and 7 bases, in that order; junction bases with no gene match: 6. CDR3 nucleotides: TGTGCCAGTAGTACTACAGGGGGACAGCAGCCCCAGCATTTT. This gives the protein CASSTTGGQQPQHF.

V usage is TRBV9 and J usage is TRBJ2-7, with 14 bases identical to TRBD2. Per the germline V gene, CDR1 is SGDLS and CDR2 is YYNGEE. The V gene end was trimmed by 4 bases and the J gene end by 2 bases; junction bases not matched to a gene: 11. The length of the CDR3 is 18 residues. The CDR3, as DNA: TGTGCCAGCAGCCATTTCCGGACTAGCGGGGGGTTTGCCTACGAGCAGTACTTC. Translating gives CASSHFRTSGGFAYEQYF.

The V call is TRBV2, the J call TRBJ1-6; 7 bases line up with TRBD1. This CDR3 comprises 13 residues. V was clipped by 7 bases and J by 6 bases; unmatched bases: 3. CDR1 is SNHLY, CDR2 FYNNEI, per germline. The CDR3 spells CASTWDSNSPLHF. In nucleotides, the CDR3 is TGTGCCAGCACCTGGGACAGTAATTCACCCCTCCACTTT.

The rearrangement links TRBV10-3 to TRBJ2-3; 7 nucleotides align to TRBD2. The germline V gene encodes CDR1 ENHRY and CDR2 SYGVKD. J was trimmed by 0 bases and V by 11 bases; bases with no gene match: 8. The CDR3 is made up of 14 amino acids. The CDR3 nucleotides are TGTGCCTCCGGCGGGGGTTCTAGCACAGATACGCAGTATTTT. Translation: CASGGGSSTDTQYF.

This CDR3 is CASSPGGESTDTQYF. CDR3 bases: TGTGCCAGCTCCCCTGGCGGGGAAAGCACAGATACGCAGTATTTT. The chain joins TRBV11-3 to TRBJ2-3; D possibly corresponds to TRBD2 (6 bases). The CDR3 sequence is 15 residues long. In germline, CDR1 is SGHNT, CDR2 YENEEA. Trimming stripped 8 bases from V and 0 bases from J, with 15 bases between.

The chain recombines TRBV6-1 with TRBJ2-7, with TRBD2 matching 8 bases. V lost 2 bases, J lost 2 bases, and 5 bases stayed unmatched. This CDR3 region has 15 residues. The germline V gene encodes CDR1 MNHNS and CDR2 SASEGT. The CDR3 reads CASSEFLAGPYEQYF. DNA for the CDR3: TGTGCCAGCAGTGAATTCCTAGCGGGCCCCTACGAGCAGTACTTC.

The CDR3 reads CASSPTGGEKLFF. CDR3 nucleotides: TGTGCCAGCAGTCCGACAGGGGGTGAAAAACTGTTTTTT. The chain is built from TRBV27 and TRBJ1-4; TRBD1 matches at 9 bases. Germline V gene sequence: CDR1 MNHEY, CDR2 SMNVEV (reference sequence). This CDR3 has 13 amino acids. Trimming cost V 5 bases and J 7 bases; bases outside gene matches: 2.

V is TRBV4-3 and J is TRBJ2-7; D call uncertain. CDR1 LGHNA and CDR2 YSLEER come from the germline V gene. This CDR3 spans 14 amino acids. The germline V and J ends were trimmed by 0 bases and 2 bases, with 8 bases remaining between them. CDR3 amino acids: CASSQDLSTYEQYF. In nucleotides, the CDR3 is TGCGCCAGCAGCCAAGATCTATCCACCTACGAGCAGTACTTC.